The 8 T cell receptor beta chains in this list originate from one sample, sequenced in a study of OX40 agonist ivuxolimab in advanced cancers. The assay was immunoSEQ multiplex PCR, and TCRdb's table has in-frame clones only and misses some. The data show 9,500 to 12,000 clones, with 84% seen just once and just under 9.5% held by the top ten. Sequencing used CD4+ or CD8+ T cells sorted from blood, obtained in a trial of the OX40 agonist ivuxolimab. Source of these receptors: an adult with an advanced solid tumor such as melanoma, head and neck, liver or kidney cancer.

This clone was found once. The sample holds other DNA sequences that translate to the same CDR3. The chain couples TRBV27 to TRBJ2-3; TRBD1 agrees at 10 bases. Germline-derived CDR1 and CDR2 are MNHEY and SMNVEV (reference sequence). Trimming at V came to 1 base and at J to 6 bases, leaving 7 bases not matched to a gene. The CDR3 is made up of 16 amino acids. This chain's CDR3 is CASSLFGQGVGDTQYF. CDR3 DNA sequence: TGTGCCAGCAGTTTATTTGGACAGGGGGTGGGGGATACGCAGTATTTT.

In its sample, this clone was seen once. The chain joins TRBV7-8 to TRBJ1-3; D call uncertain. Deletions cut 5 bases from V and 6 bases from J, with 11 bases between. The CDR3 runs to 13 residues. CDR1 is SGHVS, CDR2 FQNEAQ, per germline. CDR3: CASSPPLLNTIYF. The DNA of the CDR3 is TGTGCCAGCAGCCCCCCACTCTTAAACACCATATATTTT.

This rearrangement joins TRBV7-9 to TRBJ2-5, with D possibly matching TRBD1 (6 bases). The germline CDR1 and CDR2 sequences are SEHNR and FQNEAQ (reference sequence). The CDR3 has 14 residues. V lost 4 bases and J lost 0, with 9 bases in between. The CDR3: CASSSDRNQETQYF. Here the CDR3 DNA reads TGTGCCAGCAGCTCCGACAGGAACCAAGAGACCCAGTACTTC.

The chain recombines TRBV6-5 with TRBJ2-1; the D gene could be TRBD1 or TRBD2 (7 bases each). Germline-derived CDR1 and CDR2 are MNHEY and SVGAGI. The CDR3 is made up of 16 amino acids. The ends were cut back, 2 bases at V and 9 bases at J, with 20 bases in the middle. CDR3 in amino acids: CASSYSFQGGNGEQFF. The DNA of the CDR3 is TGTGCCAGCAGTTACAGTTTCCAGGGGGGGAATGGTGAGCAGTTCTTC.

The chain is built from TRBV27 and TRBJ2-7, with D possibly being TRBD1 (7 bases). The CDR3 consists of 15 residues. With 0 bases removed from V and 3 bases from J, the gap between germline ends came to 12 bases. CDR1 is MNHEY, CDR2 SMNVEV, per germline (reference sequence). The CDR3 loop is CASSLSQGGSYEQYF. The CDR3 DNA reads as TGTGCCAGCAGTTTATCGCAGGGGGGAAGCTACGAGCAGTACTTC.

The genes are TRBV19 and TRBJ1-1; no clear D gene. Germline lookup yields CDR1 LNHDA and CDR2 SQIVND (reference sequence). V shed 8 bases and J shed 2 bases, with 6 bases lying between them. The CDR3 consists of 11 residues. The CDR3 DNA is TGTGCCAGTGAGGGAAACACTGAAGCTTTCTTT. It encodes CASEGNTEAFF.

This clone has a single count. V is TRBV19 and J is TRBJ1-5, with D hard to call. Per the germline V gene, CDR1 is LNHDA and CDR2 is SQIVND (reference sequence). The CDR3 sequence is 14 residues long. With 0 bases removed from V and 9 bases from J, the gap between germline ends came to 12 bases. CDR3 in DNA: TGTGCCAGTAGTATAGATTTGGAGGTACGGCCCCAGCATTTT. Translation gives CASSIDLEVRPQHF.

The chain links TRBV27 to TRBJ2-2; D call uncertain. This CDR3 contains 12 residues. Germline CDR1 and CDR2: MNHEY and SMNVEV (reference sequence). With 1 base removed from V and 6 bases from J, the gap between germline ends came to 3 bases. CDR3 sequence: CASSLWAGELFF. In DNA form, the CDR3 reads TGTGCCAGCAGTTTATGGGCCGGGGAGCTGTTTTTT.